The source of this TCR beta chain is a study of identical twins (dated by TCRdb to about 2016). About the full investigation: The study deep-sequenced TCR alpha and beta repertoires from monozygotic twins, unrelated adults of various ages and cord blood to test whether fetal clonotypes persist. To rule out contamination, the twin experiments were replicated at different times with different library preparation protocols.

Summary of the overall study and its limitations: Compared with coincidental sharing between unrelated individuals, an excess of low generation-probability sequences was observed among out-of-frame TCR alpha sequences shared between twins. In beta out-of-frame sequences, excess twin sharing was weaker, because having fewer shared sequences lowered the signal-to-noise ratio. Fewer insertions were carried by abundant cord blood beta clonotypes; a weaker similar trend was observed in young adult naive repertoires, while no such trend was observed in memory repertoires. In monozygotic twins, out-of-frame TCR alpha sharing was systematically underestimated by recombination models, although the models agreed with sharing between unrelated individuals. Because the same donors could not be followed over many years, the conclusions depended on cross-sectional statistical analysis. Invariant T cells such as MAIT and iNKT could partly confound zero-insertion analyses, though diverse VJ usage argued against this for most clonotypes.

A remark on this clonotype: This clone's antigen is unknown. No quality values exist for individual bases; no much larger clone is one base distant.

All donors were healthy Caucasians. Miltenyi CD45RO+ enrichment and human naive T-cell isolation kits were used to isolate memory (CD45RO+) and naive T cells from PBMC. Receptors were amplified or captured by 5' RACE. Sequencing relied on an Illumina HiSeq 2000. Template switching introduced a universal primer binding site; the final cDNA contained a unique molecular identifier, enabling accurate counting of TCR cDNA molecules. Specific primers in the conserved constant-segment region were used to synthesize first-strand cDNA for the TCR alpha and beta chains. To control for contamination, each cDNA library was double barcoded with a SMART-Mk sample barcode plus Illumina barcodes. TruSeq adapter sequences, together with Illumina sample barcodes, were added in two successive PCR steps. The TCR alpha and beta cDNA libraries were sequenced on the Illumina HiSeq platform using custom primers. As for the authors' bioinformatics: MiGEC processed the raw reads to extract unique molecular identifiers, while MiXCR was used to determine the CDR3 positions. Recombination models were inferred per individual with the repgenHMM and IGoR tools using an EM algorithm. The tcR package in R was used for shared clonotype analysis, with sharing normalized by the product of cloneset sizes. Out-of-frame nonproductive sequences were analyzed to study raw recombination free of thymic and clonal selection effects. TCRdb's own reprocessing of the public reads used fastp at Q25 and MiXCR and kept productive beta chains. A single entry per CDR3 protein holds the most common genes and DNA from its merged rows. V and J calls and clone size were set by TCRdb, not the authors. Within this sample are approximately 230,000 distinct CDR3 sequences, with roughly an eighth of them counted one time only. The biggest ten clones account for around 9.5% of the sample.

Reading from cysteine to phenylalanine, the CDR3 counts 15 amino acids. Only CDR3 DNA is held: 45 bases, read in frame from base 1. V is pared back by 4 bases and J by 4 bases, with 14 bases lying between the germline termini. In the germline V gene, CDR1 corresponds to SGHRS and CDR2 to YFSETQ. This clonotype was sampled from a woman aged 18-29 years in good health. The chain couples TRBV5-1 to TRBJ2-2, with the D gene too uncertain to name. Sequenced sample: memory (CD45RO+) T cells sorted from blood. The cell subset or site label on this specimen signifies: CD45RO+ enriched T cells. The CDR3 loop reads CASSLFIKGTGELFF. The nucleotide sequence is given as TGCGCCAGCAGCCTCTTCATCAAGGGCACCGGGGAGCTGTTTTTT.